What follows are 30 T cell receptor beta chains derived from one specimen sequenced in a study of CD8 T cells in ankylosing spondylitis. From the 5' RACE reads, TCRdb called clonotypes with MiXCR, one entry per CDR3 protein. The table lists 40,000 or so distinct CDR3 sequences, roughly 9.6% of them singletons. The sample was blood, either unsorted or a sorted T cell fraction (not recorded which). The receptors here all came from a male donor with ankylosing spondylitis or in good health (not recorded which).

This clonotype was recorded at least ten times. The V call is TRBV3-1, the J call TRBJ2-1; tentatively, D is TRBD2 (6 bases). The germline V and J ends were trimmed by 4 bases and 5 bases, with 15 bases remaining between them. This CDR3 is 15 amino acids long. Germline loops: CDR1 LGHDT, CDR2 YNNKEL (reference sequence). For the CDR3, the DNA is TGTGCCAGCAGCCCCTTGGGGACTGACGACAATGAGCAGTTCTTC. Amino acids: CASSPLGTDDNEQFF.

This clonotype showed up many times. CDR3 sequence: CSVANRGLGEQYF. CDR3 nucleotide sequence: TGCAGCGTGGCAAACAGGGGCCTGGGCGAGCAGTACTTC. The chain joins TRBV29-1 to TRBJ2-7; 7 bases line up with TRBD1. This CDR3 spans 13 amino acids. V lost 6 bases and J lost 6; bases outside the gene matches: 11. Per germline, CDR1 SQVTM and CDR2 ANQGSEA.

This clonotype was observed at least ten times. The chain combines TRBV28 with TRBJ1-5, with D perhaps matching TRBD1 (6 bases). CDR3 size: 14 residues. V was shortened by 6 bases and J by 1 base, with 10 bases between the two germline ends. Germline CDR1 reads MDHEN; CDR2 reads SYDVKM. CDR3 coding DNA: TGTGCCAGCAGATGGACAGCCAGCAATCAGCCCCAGCATTTT. Translated, it gives CASRWTASNQPQHF.

J is TRBJ2-1 and V is TRBV7-2; 8 bases fit TRBD1. Trimming at V came to 5 bases and at J to 10 bases, leaving 10 bases not matched to a gene. This CDR3 is built from 14 residues. Germline loops: CDR1 SGHTA, CDR2 FQGNSA. In nucleotides, the CDR3 is TGTGCCAGCAGCCCCTCCAGGGGGCATCGGGAGCAGTTCTTC. Protein: CASSPSRGHREQFF.

The chain carries TRBV18 and TRBJ2-3; 8 bases fit TRBD2. The CDR3 runs to 15 residues. The trim removed 1 base at V and 3 bases at J, leaving 3 bases unmatched. Germline CDR1 and CDR2: KGHSH and LQKENI. The CDR3 loop is CASSPRVAGTDTQYF. CDR3 DNA sequence: TGTGCCAGCTCACCACGGGTAGCGGGGACAGATACGCAGTATTTT.

This clonotype came up a few times. This chain uses TRBV10-3 with TRBJ2-5; the D gene is possibly TRBD1 (6 bases). The CDR3 has 12 amino acids. Germline loops: CDR1 ENHRY, CDR2 SYGVKD. V was pared by 5 bases and J by 3 bases, with 7 bases between. The CDR3, as DNA: TGTGCCATCAGTAACAGGGAAGAGACCCAGTACTTC. Translated: CAISNREETQYF.

This clonotype was recorded at least ten times. The chain couples TRBV5-1 to TRBJ2-1; D ambiguous. Trimming stripped 1 base from V and 4 bases from J, with 9 bases between. This CDR3 is 14 amino acids long. The germline gives CDR1 SGHRS, CDR2 YFSETQ. CDR3 region: CASSLWPGYNEQFF. CDR3 in DNA: TGCGCCAGCAGCTTGTGGCCCGGTTACAATGAGCAGTTCTTC.

The V gene is TRBV19, the J gene TRBJ1-5, with TRBD1 identical over 7 bases. J was trimmed by 4 bases and V by 9 bases; bases with no gene match: 15. CDR3 length equals 16 residues. CDR1 and CDR2 (germline): LNHDA, SQIVND (reference sequence). The CDR3 loop is CARGGLGQKPNQPQHF. DNA of the CDR3: TGTGCCAGAGGGGGATTGGGACAGAAGCCTAATCAGCCCCAGCATTTT. The variable domain in full, with the rest retrieved from reference TRBV19 and TRBJ1-5, is DGGITQSPKYLFRKEGQNVTLSCEQNLNHDAMYWYRQDPGQGLRLIYYSQIVNDFQKGDIAEGYSVSREKKESFPLTVTSAQKNPTAFYLCARGGLGQKPNQPQHFGDGTRLSIL.

This clonotype showed up just a few times. The chain links TRBV30 to TRBJ2-1; 8 bases agree with TRBD2. V shed 0 bases and J 9 bases; nucleotides not matched to a gene: 10. Per the germline V gene, CDR1 is GTSNPN and CDR2 is SVGIG (reference sequence). CDR3 length: 15 residues. The CDR3 sequence: CAWSVATRAGVEQFF. The DNA of the CDR3 is TGTGCCTGGAGTGTAGCAACTAGAGCGGGGGTTGAGCAGTTCTTC.

The V and J genes are TRBV25-1 and TRBJ2-1; tentatively, D is TRBD2 (5 bases). V was trimmed by 1 base and J by 5 bases, leaving 12 bases between them. The length of the CDR3 is 15 residues. In germline, CDR1 is MGHDK, CDR2 SYGVNS. CDR3 DNA: TGTGCCAGCAGTGAATTCAGGCTAGCCCACAATGAGCAGTTCTTC. It yields the protein CASSEFRLAHNEQFF.

This clonotype showed up many times. The chain combines TRBV6-5 with TRBJ1-1, with unresolved D. Looked up from germline, CDR1 is MNHEY and CDR2 is SVGAGI. V was clipped by 0 bases and J by 3 bases, with 8 bases between them. The CDR3 extends over 14 amino acids. The CDR3 here is CASSYSRTDTEAFF. In DNA form, the CDR3 reads TGTGCCAGCAGTTACTCGCGTACGGACACTGAAGCTTTCTTT.

About this clonotype: One end of the junction is discordant with germline, which a read error may explain. CDR3 sequence (DNA): TGCAGTACTAGACATGAGTTGGTGGAGACCCAGTACTTC. Its translation is CSTRHELVETQYF. This chain uses TRBV20-1 with TRBJ2-5, with TRBD2 as a possible D gene (5 bases). This CDR3 region has 13 residues. Germline V gives CDR1 DFQATT, CDR2 SNEGSKA (reference sequence).

This clonotype showed up many times. The chain employs TRBV10-3 and TRBJ1-1, with D unclear. In germline, CDR1 is ENHRY, CDR2 SYGVKD. The V gene lost 3 bases and the J gene lost 5 bases, with 10 bases spanning the gap. The CDR3 is made up of 13 amino acids. CDR3 in amino acids: CAISDTRGTEAFF. The CDR3 DNA reads TGTGCCATCAGTGACACTCGTGGGACTGAAGCTTTCTTT.

This clonotype was counted at least ten times. The rearrangement uses TRBV29-1 and TRBJ1-3, with D perhaps TRBD1 (5 bases). CDR1 SQVTM and CDR2 ANQGSEA come from the germline V gene. Trimming removed 0 bases from V and 2 bases from J, with 8 bases in between. This CDR3 has 14 residues. The CDR3 here is CSVEDGRAGNTIYF. CDR3 DNA sequence: TGCAGCGTTGAAGATGGCAGGGCTGGAAACACCATATATTTT.

This clonotype showed up many times. This chain joins TRBV6-5 and TRBJ1-2; 7 positions agree with TRBD1. V gave up 4 bases and J gave up 5 bases; unmatched junction bases: 7. CDR3 length equals 14 residues. The germline gives CDR1 MNHEY, CDR2 SVGAGI. The CDR3 loop reads CASSSPQTGYGYTF. CDR3 bases: TGTGCCAGCAGTTCCCCCCAGACAGGGTATGGCTACACCTTC.

This clonotype was observed at least ten times. This sequence joins TRBV18 and TRBJ2-7; D gene unclear. The germline V and J ends were trimmed by 1 base and 0 bases, with 10 bases remaining between them. This CDR3 contains 15 residues. Germline lookup yields CDR1 KGHSH and CDR2 LQKENI. In DNA form, the CDR3 reads TGTGCCAGCTCACCACGGTCAGTTAGCTCCTACGAGCAGTACTTC. This sequence encodes CASSPRSVSSYEQYF.

This clonotype was seen at least ten times. This rearrangement joins TRBV20-1 to TRBJ1-2, with 8 bases lining up with TRBD1. Germline CDR1 and CDR2: DFQATT and SNEGSKA (reference sequence). The CDR3 is 14 amino acids. Trimming cost V 5 bases and J 0 bases; bases outside gene matches: 5. The CDR3 is CSADRGLTNYGYTF. The CDR3 region has the DNA TGCAGTGCTGACAGGGGACTTACTAACTATGGCTACACCTTC.

This clonotype showed up many times. The gene calls are TRBV5-1 and TRBJ2-5; D unclear. The germline V and J ends were trimmed by 0 bases and 5 bases, with 11 bases remaining between them. Germline V lookup: CDR1 SGHRS, CDR2 YFSETQ. The CDR3 totals 14 residues. DNA of the CDR3: TGCGCCAGCAGCTTGGAATCGGTACTGGAGACCCAGTACTTC. Encoded protein: CASSLESVLETQYF.

This clonotype showed up many times. This chain joins TRBV29-1 and TRBJ2-7, with 9 bases fitting TRBD1. From germline, CDR1 is SQVTM and CDR2 ANQGSEA. The CDR3 is made up of 14 amino acids. V lost 5 bases to trimming and J lost 0 bases; unmatched junction nucleotides: 5. The CDR3 sequence is CSVKTGGYSYEQYF. CDR3 bases: TGCAGCGTTAAAACAGGGGGCTACTCCTACGAGCAGTACTTC.

The CDR3 sequence: CASSPTGQRLAYTEAFF. DNA for the CDR3: TGTGCCAGCAGCCCAACGGGACAGCGTCTGGCGTACACTGAAGCTTTCTTT. The chain uses TRBV7-8 and TRBJ1-1; 7 bases map to TRBD1. V lost 5 bases to trimming and J lost 3 bases; unmatched junction nucleotides: 15. Germline lookup yields CDR1 SGHVS and CDR2 FQNEAQ. The CDR3 contains 17 residues.

This clonotype turned up a few times. The chain recombines TRBV7-9 with TRBJ2-1; TRBD2 might be the D (7 bases). This CDR3 comprises 15 residues. Germline V lookup: CDR1 SEHNR, CDR2 FQNEAQ (reference sequence). Trimming removed 7 bases from V and 7 bases from J, with 20 bases in between. CDR3 coding DNA: TGTGCCAGCACAACGTCGGGGGGCGCGAGGAATGAGCAGTTCTTC. This gives the protein CASTTSGGARNEQFF.

This clonotype occurred many times. The J gene is TRBJ1-5, the V gene TRBV5-1; D is unclear. Trimming cost V 2 bases and J 4 bases, with 7 bases left between them. CDR1 SGHRS and CDR2 YFSETQ come from the germline V gene. The CDR3 runs to 13 residues. The CDR3 region is CASSFLGNQPQHF. For the CDR3, the DNA is TGCGCCAGCAGCTTTTTAGGTAATCAGCCCCAGCATTTT.

This clonotype occurred many times. The J gene is TRBJ1-1, the V gene TRBV3-1; no clear D gene. Germline V gives CDR1 LGHDT, CDR2 YNNKEL (reference sequence). Trimming shortened V by 2 bases and J by 5 bases, and 12 bases separated the two germline ends. The CDR3 contains 14 residues. CDR3 DNA sequence: TGTGCCAGCAGCCAATCGTCGGAATGGACTGAAGCTTTCTTT. Its protein is CASSQSSEWTEAFF.

The table lists this clonotype with many counts. This chain links TRBV6-5 with TRBJ2-2; 9 bases are a match to TRBD1. The ends lost 2 bases at V and 5 bases at J; junction bases unmatched: 9. CDR3 length: 17 residues. Germline V lookup: CDR1 MNHEY, CDR2 SVGAGI. The CDR3 coding sequence is TGTGCCAGCAGTTACAGTTCCGGGACAGGGACGACCGGGGAGCTGTTTTTT. This gives the protein CASSYSSGTGTTGELFF.

V and J are TRBV7-2 and TRBJ1-4; tentative D call: TRBD1 (5 bases). V was cut by 0 bases and J by 0 bases, with 11 bases left in between. Germline V gives CDR1 SGHTA, CDR2 FQGNSA. This CDR3 contains 17 residues. The CDR3 reads CASSLASTGATNEKLFF. The CDR3 region has the DNA TGTGCCAGCAGCTTAGCTTCCACAGGCGCAACTAATGAAAAACTGTTTTTT.

The V gene is TRBV11-2, the J gene TRBJ1-6; possible D gene TRBD1, 5 bases. The germline V gene encodes CDR1 SGHAT and CDR2 FQNNGV. Deletions cut 5 bases from V and 7 bases from J, with 18 bases between. CDR3 length: 16 residues. In DNA form, the CDR3 reads TGTGCCAGCAGCCAATTGGGGGGGATTTCGAATTCACCCCTCCACTTT. This codes for CASSQLGGISNSPLHF. Full variable domain (remainder filled in from reference TRBV11-2 and TRBJ1-6): EAGVAQSPRYKIIEKRQSVAFWCNPISGHATLYWYQQILGQGPKLLIQFQNNGVVDDSQLPKDRFSAERLKGVDSTLKIQPAKLEDSAVYLCASSQLGGISNSPLHFGNGTRLTVT.

This clonotype was detected a few times. This chain joins TRBV12-3 or TRBV12-4 and TRBJ2-2; D tentatively reads TRBD1 or TRBD2 (5 bases each). Trimming pared 3 bases from V and 6 bases from J, leaving 8 bases between. This CDR3 has 13 amino acids. Here the CDR3 reads CASSFRGAGELFF. CDR3 coding DNA: TGTGCCAGCAGTTTCCGAGGGGCCGGGGAGCTGTTTTTT.

This clonotype showed up many times. The rearrangement links TRBV12-3 or TRBV12-4 to TRBJ1-2; tentatively, D is TRBD1 (6 bases). V lost 9 bases and J lost 0, with 17 bases in between. The CDR3 totals 15 residues. As DNA, the CDR3 is TGTGCCAGTAGACCCGGAGGGGGGACTAACTATGGCTACACCTTC. This sequence encodes CASRPGGGTNYGYTF.

This clonotype showed up many times. The chain joins TRBV12-3 or TRBV12-4 to TRBJ2-1, with no clear D. The V gene lost 5 bases and the J gene lost 9 bases, with 11 bases spanning the gap. The CDR3 is made up of 12 amino acids. The CDR3 protein is CASSPGPGEQFF. The DNA of the CDR3 is TGTGCCAGCAGTCCGGGCCCTGGTGAGCAGTTCTTC.

Points on this clonotype: A much larger clone lies a single base off, so this may be a read error. The chain couples TRBV12-3 or TRBV12-4 to TRBJ2-1; unclear D gene. There are 15 residues in the CDR3. CDR3 protein: CASSLSTVSYNGQFF. CDR3 DNA: TGTGCCAGCAGTTTGTCAACTGTCTCCTACAATGGGCAGTTCTTC.